This TCR beta chain stems from a study of control samples from healthy donors and cancer patients. Between the trimmed V and J ends, which lost 2 bases and 1 base, there was a span of 9 bases. This CDR3 is 14 amino acids long. The germline V gene encodes CDR1 MNHNY and CDR2 SVGAGI (reference sequence). Libraries were prepared by immunoSEQ multiplex PCR; TCRdb keeps only in-frame clonotypes and omits some of them. The sample shows approximately 50,000 clones, 90% to 95% of them seen only once. This receptor was obtained from a man aged 30 to 45 in good health. The rearrangement uses TRBV6-6 and TRBJ2-7; a possible D gene is TRBD1 (6 bases). The sample taken for sequencing was blood. The CDR3 reads CASSYGTPSYEQYF. In nucleotides, the CDR3 is TGTGCCAGCAGTTACGGGACACCATCCTACGAGCAGTACTTC.